This is a list of T cell receptor beta chains from one sample in a study of cytomegalovirus exposure and HLA in healthy donors. Using immunoSEQ multiplex PCR, the repertoire was profiled, and TCRdb retains in-frame clones only, with some absent. The sample comprises roughly 190,000 clones, roughly 80% of which are singletons, and about 1.7% rests with the top ten. The material sequenced was PBMCs. Every receptor here comes from a woman aged 18-30 years in good health and CMV-seronegative. Both conserved end residues are part of each CDR3. The D gene is left open where the match is weak. The size of a clone is reported for some rows only, either as once, few or many, or as a class for expanded clones.

- | TRBD1 | TRBJ2-7 | TRBV5-4 | TGTGCCAGCAGCAGGTGGGACAGTCACGAGCAGTACTTC | CASSRWDSHEQYF
once | - | TRBJ2-2 | TRBV6-5 | TGTGCCAGCAGTTCCGCAGGGTCCACCGGGGAGCTGTTTTTT | CASSSAGSTGELFF
- | TRBD1 | TRBJ2-5 | TRBV6-5 | TGTGCCAGCAGTTACTCTCCGGGACAGGGGGCAAAGACCCAGTACTTC | CASSYSPGQGAKTQYF
- | TRBD2 | TRBJ2-7 | TRBV11-3 | TGTGCCAGCAGCTTAGTTAGCGGGAGCGACGAGCAGTACTTC | CASSLVSGSDEQYF
- | - | TRBJ2-6 | TRBV9 | TGTGCCAGCAGCGCACAACAAACCCCTGGGGCCAACGTCCTGACTTTC | CASSAQQTPGANVLTF
- | - | TRBJ2-5 | TRBV5-6 | TGTGCCAGCAGCTTGCAGGAGGTGACCCAGTACTTC | CASSLQEVTQYF
- | - | TRBJ2-7 | TRBV18 | TGTGCCAGCTCACCAGATCAGTTCTACGAGCAGTACTTC | CASSPDQFYEQYF
- | - | TRBJ1-1 | TRBV6-5 | TGTGCCAGCAGCGACAGGATTAACACTGAAGCTTTCTTT | CASSDRINTEAFF
few | TRBD2 | TRBJ2-1 | TRBV4-1 | TGCGCCAGCAGCCAACCCGGACTAGCGACCAATGAGCAGTTCTTC | CASSQPGLATNEQFF
few | TRBD2 | TRBJ2-7 | TRBV6-6 | TGTGCCAGCAGCGACCGGACTAGCGGGAGCCACGAGCAGTACTTC | CASSDRTSGSHEQYF
- | - | TRBJ1-2 | TRBV6-5 | TGTGCCAGCAGGTACAACGAGGGGACTTATGGCTACACCTTC | CASRYNEGTYGYTF
- | - | TRBJ1-4 | TRBV28 | TGTGCCAGCAGTTTTAAAGGACTTGATGAAAAACTGTTTTTT | CASSFKGLDEKLFF
- | - | TRBJ2-1 | TRBV7-9 | TGTGCCAGCAGCTTAGTTCTGGGCAAGGGGAATGAGCAGTTCTTC | CASSLVLGKGNEQFF
- | TRBD2 | TRBJ2-5 | TRBV4-3 | TGCGCCAGCAGCCAAGTCGTTGAGGGACTAGCGGGCCAAGAGACCCAGTACTTC | CASSQVVEGLAGQETQYF
- | - | TRBJ1-2 | TRBV28 | TGTGCCAGCAGTTCCAAGCCCCACCCGGGTGGCTACACCTTC | CASSSKPHPGGYTF
- | TRBD1 | TRBJ2-4 | TRBV7-2 | TGTGCCAGCAGCCAACCGACAGGGGCCAAAAACATTCAGTACTTC | CASSQPTGAKNIQYF
- | TRBD1 | TRBJ2-3 | TRBV14 | TGTGCCAGCAGCCCCAGGACAGGGGCCTACACAGATACGCAGTATTTT | CASSPRTGAYTDTQYF
- | - | TRBJ2-1 | TRBV9 | TGTGCCAGCAGCGTAGACCCTACCGCCTACAATGAGCAGTTCTTC | CASSVDPTAYNEQFF
once | - | TRBJ1-4 | TRBV5-4 | TGTGCCAGCAGCTTGGCTGGCGGTGAAAAACTGTTTTTT | CASSLAGGEKLFF
- | TRBD2 | TRBJ2-6 | TRBV11-2 | TGTGCCAGCAGCCCAAGGACTAGCAGCTCTGGGGCCAACGTCCTGACTTTC | CASSPRTSSSGANVLTF
- | - | TRBJ2-3 | TRBV10-3 | TGTGCCATCAGTGAGCCTTCTCGCACAGATACGCAGTATTTT | CAISEPSRTDTQYF
few | - | TRBJ1-4 | TRBV4-1 | TGCGCCAGCAGCCTCACAGGGTGGGGCGTCTTAACTAATGAAAAACTGTTTTTT | CASSLTGWGVLTNEKLFF
- | - | TRBJ1-5 | TRBV6-6 | TGTGCCAGCAGTTACGGGCAGCGGGATCAGCCCCAGCATTTT | CASSYGQRDQPQHF
- | - | TRBJ2-1 | TRBV19 | TGTGCCAGTAGTATTTACCCCCAAAACTATGAGCAGTTCTTC | CASSIYPQNYEQFF
- | TRBD2 | TRBJ2-1 | TRBV10-3 | TGTGCCATCAGTGACCTCCTAGCGGGGGGCTACAATGAGCAGTTCTTC | CAISDLLAGGYNEQFF
- | - | TRBJ2-1 | TRBV19 | TGTGCCACCACGCGGGGGCAAAATGAGCAGTTCTTC | CATTRGQNEQFF
- | TRBD1 | TRBJ2-7 | TRBV6-1 | TGTGCCAGCAGTGAAGCGTCCGGGACAGTCTACGAGCAGTACTTC | CASSEASGTVYEQYF
- | TRBD1 | TRBJ1-5 | TRBV2 | TGTGCCAGCAGTGATAGACAGGGTAATCAGCCCCAGCATTTT | CASSDRQGNQPQHF
- | TRBD1 | TRBJ1-2 | TRBV30 | TGTGCCTGGACCAACTCCCGACTGGGACAGGGAATTGGAGGCGGCTACACCTTC | CAWTNSRLGQGIGGGYTF
few | TRBD1 | TRBJ2-3 | TRBV29-1 | TGCAGCGTTCGGACAGGGGGCACAGATACGCAGTATTTT | CSVRTGGTDTQYF
- | TRBD1 | TRBJ1-2 | TRBV30 | TGTGCCTGGAGTGTACAAAACCCTACAGGGGGCGGCTACACCTTC | CAWSVQNPTGGGYTF
- | - | TRBJ2-1 | TRBV6-4 | TGTGCCAGCAGTGACTCCCCCCTAGCGAGGGGTGGGAATGAGCAGTTCTTC | CASSDSPLARGGNEQFF
few | TRBD1 | TRBJ2-7 | TRBV4-3 | TGCGCCAGCAGCCGGACAGGAGGCTCCTACGAGCAGTACTTC | CASSRTGGSYEQYF
- | - | TRBJ2-7 | TRBV20-1 | TGCAGTGCCCCCTACTCCCACGAGCAGTACTTC | CSAPYSHEQYF
- | TRBD2 | TRBJ2-1 | TRBV27 | TGTGCCAGCAGTCAGTCCAACGGACGGCTAGCGGGAGAAGTTGAGCAGTTCTTC | CASSQSNGRLAGEVEQFF
- | TRBD1 | TRBJ1-4 | TRBV30 | TGTGCCTGGAGTGGGGACAGGGGGGGGGTAAAACTGTTTTTT | CAWSGDRGGVKLFF
- | - | TRBJ2-1 | TRBV4-3 | TGCGCCAGCAGCCAAGACGCGATCAGGCATGAGCAGTTCTTC | CASSQDAIRHEQFF
- | - | TRBJ2-5 | TRBV11-2 | TGTGCCAGCAGCTCCCGGACGGGACTAGAGACCCAGTACTTC | CASSSRTGLETQYF
once | - | TRBJ1-2 | TRBV2 | TGTGCCAGCACACAGCCCGATAGCTATGGCTACACCTTC | CASTQPDSYGYTF
- | - | TRBJ2-2 | TRBV7-9 | TGTGCCAGCAGTTTCGCGGAGAGGGACACCGGGGAGCTGTTTTTT | CASSFAERDTGELFF
- | - | TRBJ2-3 | TRBV11-3 | TGTGCCAGCAGCTTACGGGACTTCACAGATACGCAGTATTTT | CASSLRDFTDTQYF
- | - | TRBJ2-7 | TRBV7-6 | TGTGCCAGCAGCCCCCGAGAGGGTTCCTACGAGCAGTACTTC | CASSPREGSYEQYF
- | - | TRBJ2-1 | TRBV11-3 | TGTGCCAGCAGCTTTCTCAATGAGCAGTTCTTC | CASSFLNEQFF
- | TRBD1 | TRBJ1-2 | TRBV6-4 | TGTGCCAGCAGTGTCGGACAGGGGGCAAGGGGCTACACCTTC | CASSVGQGARGYTF
- | TRBD1 | TRBJ1-5 | TRBV19 | TGTGCCAGTAGCACCTTCGGGGACAGGGGTTATCAGCCCCAGCATTTT | CASSTFGDRGYQPQHF
- | TRBD2 | TRBJ2-1 | TRBV5-1 | TGCGCCAGCAGCTTGGGACTAGCGGGAACCTACAATGAGCAGTTCTTC | CASSLGLAGTYNEQFF
few | TRBD1 | TRBJ2-7 | TRBV10-1 | TGCGCCAGCAGCCGGGACAGGGCGTCCTACGAGCAGTACTTC | CASSRDRASYEQYF
- | TRBD2 | TRBJ2-5 | TRBV11-3 | TGTGCCAGCAGCGTCCCTATTGGGGGAGGGGAGACCCAGTACTTC | CASSVPIGGGETQYF
few | - | TRBJ1-4 | TRBV7-6 | TGTGCCAGCAGCCCATCGACAGAGGAAAAACTGTTTTTT | CASSPSTEEKLFF
- | - | TRBJ1-2 | TRBV21-1 | TGTGCCAGCAGCACCCCGGGACAGGGACTCTATGGCTACACCTTC | CASSTPGQGLYGYTF